One and the same sample provided the 20 T cell receptor beta chains below, sequenced in a study of control samples from healthy donors and cancer patients. This table comes from immunoSEQ multiplex PCR, and its TCRdb copy is limited to in-frame clones, with some not included. The data show approximately 90,000 clones, with about 88% seen just once and about 35% held by the top ten. The specimen sequenced was PBMCs. The receptor source for this set is a man between 65 and 85 years old with lung cancer.

The V call is TRBV6-2 or TRBV6-3, the J call TRBJ2-7; D gene ambiguous. V was shortened by 4 bases and J by 6 bases, with 13 bases between the two germline ends. This CDR3 spans 13 amino acids. Germline CDR1 and CDR2: MNHEY and SVGEGT. CDR3: CASSSWTPPEQYF. In DNA form, the CDR3 reads TGTGCCAGCAGTTCTTGGACCCCTCCCGAGCAGTACTTC.

The V call is TRBV6-5, the J call TRBJ2-5, with 7 bases that match TRBD2. Germline V gene data show CDR1 as MNHEY and CDR2 as SVGAGI. The CDR3 has 14 residues. V was clipped by 1 base and J by 5 bases; unmatched bases: 4. The CDR3 nucleotides read TGTGCCAGCAGTTACTTGACTAGCTCGGAGACCCAGTACTTC. Amino acids: CASSYLTSSETQYF.

The chain recombines TRBV9 with TRBJ1-5; D call uncertain. The ends were cut back, 3 bases at V and 6 bases at J, with 13 bases in the middle. The CDR3 totals 14 residues. Germline CDR1 is SGDLS and CDR2 is YYNGEE. The CDR3 region is CASSEAQEGQPQHF. CDR3 nucleotide sequence: TGTGCCAGCAGCGAGGCCCAGGAAGGTCAGCCCCAGCATTTT.

Points on this clone: One end of the junction fails to match germline, which may point to a read error. V gene TRBV6-4 combines with J gene TRBJ1-6; D gene ambiguous. Per germline, CDR1 MRHNA and CDR2 SNTAGT. This CDR3 spans 13 amino acids. Written as DNA, the CDR3 is TGTGCCAGCAGCGAATCCTCTAATTCACCCCTCCACTTT. Its protein product is CASSESSNSPLHF.

The rearrangement joins TRBV7-8 to TRBJ1-5; 12 bases align to TRBD1. V was pared by 2 bases and J by 1 base, with 3 bases of the junction left unmatched. The CDR3 has 17 residues. CDR1 and CDR2 from the germline V gene are SGHVS and FQNEAQ. In DNA form, the CDR3 reads TGTGCCAGCAGCTTAACGGGACAGGGGGCGAGCAATCAGCCCCAGCATTTT. This codes for CASSLTGQGASNQPQHF.

The chain recombines TRBV30 with TRBJ2-3, with 14 bases lining up with TRBD2. The junction had 6 bases not matched to a gene; V was cut back by 3 bases and J by 1 base. CDR1 GTSNPN and CDR2 SVGIG come from the germline V gene (reference sequence). The CDR3 is made up of 17 amino acids. CDR3 sequence: CAWSAGTSGRGTDTQYF. The CDR3 bases are TGTGCCTGGAGCGCAGGGACTAGCGGGAGAGGCACAGATACGCAGTATTTT.

The CDR3 nucleotides read TGTGCCAGCAGTTCGTTCCGGGCCCCGAACTCACCCCTCCACTTT. It yields the protein CASSSFRAPNSPLHF. This chain joins TRBV27 and TRBJ1-6; D is ambiguous. Germline CDR1 and CDR2: MNHEY and SMNVEV (reference sequence). V gave up 4 bases and J gave up 10 bases, with 17 bases separating them. The CDR3 runs to 15 residues.

This clone has only one observation. The chain has TRBV27 and TRBJ2-3; D unclear. V was shortened by 6 bases and J by 6 bases, with 13 bases between the two germline ends. CDR1 is MNHEY, CDR2 SMNVEV, per germline (reference sequence). The CDR3 runs to 13 residues. CDR3 residues: CASRDLGMDTQYF. The CDR3 coding sequence is TGTGCCAGCAGGGACCTAGGCATGGATACGCAGTATTTT.

The rearrangement links TRBV11-2 to TRBJ2-7; possibly TRBD2 for D (7 bases). Trimming pared 6 bases from V and 3 bases from J, leaving 15 bases between. Germline CDR1 reads SGHAT; CDR2 reads FQNNGV. This CDR3 spans 14 amino acids. The DNA of the CDR3 is TGTGCCAGCAGTCGGGGGGCAGGGGTCTACGAGCAGTACTTC. This gives the protein CASSRGAGVYEQYF.

This clone turned up a few times. The chain has TRBV10-1 and TRBJ1-6; D not certain. Germline CDR1 and CDR2: WNHNN and SYGVQD (reference sequence). The CDR3 spans 16 residues. V was pared by 10 bases and J by 0 bases, with 16 bases between. CDR3 loop: CATSGRRSSYNSPLHF. CDR3 coding DNA: TGCGCCACCTCCGGACGGAGGAGCTCCTATAATTCACCCCTCCACTTT.

The CDR3 coding sequence is TGTGCCAGCACCCGGGGCGAGGTCGACACTGAAGCTTTCTTT. Residues: CASTRGEVDTEAFF. The genes are TRBV7-9 and TRBJ1-1; weak D call: TRBD1 (5 bases). The CDR3 length is 14 residues. Germline-derived CDR1 and CDR2 are SEHNR and FQNEAQ (reference sequence). Trimming cost V 7 bases and J 3 bases, with 15 bases left between them.

This chain joins TRBV4-3 and TRBJ1-2, with D uncertain. This CDR3 has 15 amino acids. The germline gives CDR1 LGHNA, CDR2 YSLEER. V was shortened by 4 bases and J by 4 bases, with 16 bases between the two germline ends. The CDR3 protein is CASSPGRSLVYGYTF. The CDR3 nucleotides are TGCGCCAGCAGCCCCGGCAGAAGTTTAGTCTATGGCTACACCTTC.

This clone has just one count. The chain has TRBV15 and TRBJ1-4, with D perhaps TRBD1 (5 bases). The CDR3 extends over 15 amino acids. V dropped 1 base and J dropped 8 bases, with 14 bases sitting between them. The germline V gene encodes CDR1 LNHNV and CDR2 YYDKDF (reference sequence). The CDR3 DNA reads as TGTGCCACCAGCAGAGTGGGGGGTACGGGGGAAAAACTGTTTTTT. It is translated as CATSRVGGTGEKLFF. Filled out from reference TRBV15 and TRBJ1-4, the complete variable domain reads DAMVIQNPRYQVTQFGKPVTLSCSQTLNHNVMYWYQQKSSQAPKLLFHYYDKDFNNEADTPDNFQSRRPNTSFCFLDIRSPGLGDTAMYLCATSRVGGTGEKLFFGSGTQLSVL.

The V gene is TRBV7-8, the J gene TRBJ2-1; D possibly uses TRBD1 or TRBD2 (5 bases each). This CDR3 region has 15 residues. Germline V gene sequence: CDR1 SGHVS, CDR2 FQNEAQ. Deletions cut 2 bases from V and 7 bases from J, with 15 bases between. CDR3 bases: TGTGCCAGCAGCTTAACGGCAGGGACCTCAAATGAGCAGTTCTTC. It is translated as CASSLTAGTSNEQFF.

V gene TRBV5-5 combines with J gene TRBJ2-2; D remains ambiguous. This CDR3 comprises 12 residues. V was cut by 3 bases and J by 5 bases, with 5 bases left in between. Looked up from germline, CDR1 is SGHKS and CDR2 is YYEKEE (reference sequence). Here the CDR3 DNA reads TGTGCCAGCAGCTGGGAAACCGGGGAGCTGTTTTTT. This translates into CASSWETGELFF.

This chain links TRBV6-4 with TRBJ1-5, with D tentatively TRBD1 (5 bases). V shed 9 bases and J shed 2 bases, with 14 bases lying between them. This CDR3 is built from 14 residues. Germline V gives CDR1 MRHNA, CDR2 SNTAGT. The CDR3 sequence is CASPTRGRNQPQHF. The DNA for the CDR3 is TGTGCCAGTCCTACCCGGGGCCGCAATCAGCCCCAGCATTTT.

V usage is TRBV6-5 and J usage is TRBJ2-5, with TRBD1 matching 8 bases. The germline V gene encodes CDR1 MNHEY and CDR2 SVGAGI. This CDR3 contains 14 residues. The J segment lost 3 bases and the V segment lost 4 bases, leaving 4 bases of the junction unmatched. This CDR3 is CASSSDRVKETQYF. For the CDR3, the DNA is TGTGCCAGCAGTTCGGACAGGGTCAAAGAGACCCAGTACTTC.

J is TRBJ2-1 and V is TRBV7-6; 16 positions match TRBD2. Germline V gene data show CDR1 as SGHVS and CDR2 as FNYEAQ. The CDR3 contains 19 residues. V dropped 6 bases and J dropped 5; count of bases not matched to a gene: 13. The CDR3 nucleotides are TGTGCCAGCAGAGCTAGACCGGGACTAGCGGGGGGGCCAGACAATGAGCAGTTCTTC. Translated, it gives CASRARPGLAGGPDNEQFF.

The chain employs TRBV7-7 and TRBJ2-2, with 15 bases aligning to TRBD2. The CDR3 covers 18 residues. Germline CDR1 and CDR2: SSHAT and FNYEAQ (reference sequence). Trimming cost V 4 bases and J 5 bases; bases outside gene matches: 8. The CDR3 loop reads CASSSGGLAGGRTGELFF. DNA for the CDR3: TGTGCCAGCAGCTCTGGGGGACTAGCGGGGGGACGGACCGGGGAGCTGTTTTTT.

This sequence joins TRBV7-8 and TRBJ1-2, with 8 positions matching TRBD1. Germline V CDR1 and CDR2: SGHVS, FQNEAQ. V lost 5 bases to trimming and J lost 6 bases; unmatched junction nucleotides: 8. The CDR3 is 14 amino acids. As DNA, the CDR3 is TGTGCCAGCAGCCCGGGACAGGCGGAGAATGGCTACACCTTC. Its translation is CASSPGQAENGYTF.